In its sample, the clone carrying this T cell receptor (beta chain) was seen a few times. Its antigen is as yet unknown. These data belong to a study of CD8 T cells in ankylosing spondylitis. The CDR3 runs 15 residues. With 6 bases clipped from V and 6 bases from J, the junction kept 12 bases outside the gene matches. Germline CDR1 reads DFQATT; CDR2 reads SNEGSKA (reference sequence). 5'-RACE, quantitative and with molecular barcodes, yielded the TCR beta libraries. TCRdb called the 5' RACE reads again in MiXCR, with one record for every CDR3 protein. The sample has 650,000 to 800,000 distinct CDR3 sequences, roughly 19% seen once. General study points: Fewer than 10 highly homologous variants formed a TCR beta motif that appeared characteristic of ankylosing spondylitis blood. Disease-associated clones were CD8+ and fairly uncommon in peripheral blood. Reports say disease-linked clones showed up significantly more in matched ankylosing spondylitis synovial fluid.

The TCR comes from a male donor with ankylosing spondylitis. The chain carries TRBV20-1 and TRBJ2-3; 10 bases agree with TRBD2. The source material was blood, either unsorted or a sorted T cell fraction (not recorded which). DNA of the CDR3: TGCAGTGCACCGGGACTAGCGAGGCGGTTGGATACGCAGTATTTT. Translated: CSAPGLARRLDTQYF.